This T cell receptor (beta chain) was retrieved from a study of blood T cell repertoires in COVID-19. Overall study: Sample material is recorded as cDNA or gDNA derived from T cells, B-cell-depleted T cells, or PBMCs.

The germline gives CDR1 MDHEN, CDR2 SYDVKM. The ends lost 5 bases at V and 2 bases at J; junction bases unmatched: 3. This CDR3 comprises 13 residues. Under the authors' procedure: Amplification of reference gene primers was used by the study to estimate nucleated cell counts. Only in-frame clones appear in the TCRdb table, and some are missing; sequencing was by immunoSEQ multiplex PCR. V and J calls and clone size come straight from that table; D and trimming were deduced from the DNA. The table has over 70,000 clones, about three quarters seen once. The specimen sequenced was peripheral blood. The receptor's source is a human donor in a cohort sampled during active COVID-19. The V call is TRBV28, the J call TRBJ2-7, with TRBD2 identical over 7 bases. The CDR3, as DNA: TGTGCCAGCAGTCCGGGAGGCCCCTACGAGCAGTACTTC. As protein: CASSPGGPYEQYF.